This TCR beta chain was profiled in a study of patients and donors after allogeneic stem cell transplantation. Trimming pared 7 bases from V and 5 bases from J, leaving 20 bases between. Germline loops: CDR1 MDHEN, CDR2 SYDVKM. The CDR3 contains 15 residues. TCRdb processed the RT-PCR reads anew with MiXCR; each CDR3 protein has one entry. The table lists more than 850,000 distinct CDR3 sequences, approximately 19% of them singletons, with roughly 6% in the top ten. The chain couples TRBV28 to TRBJ2-5; D remains unclear. The clonotype comes from a human donor who was either an allogeneic HSCT recipient or a stem cell or donor lymphocyte infusion donor (not recorded which). It is not recorded whose cells these are; they may come from a transplant donor. Sequencing was done on a sample of blood, either unsorted or a sorted T cell fraction (not recorded which). The CDR3 nucleotides are TGTGCCAGCACTTCAGAGGCGGTCCAAGGGGAGACCCAGTACTTC. Amino acids: CASTSEAVQGETQYF.